This T cell receptor beta chain was recovered during a study of molecular identifiers for immune sequencing clone quantification. Looking at the study overall: Replicates split RNA from roughly 20,000 or 100,000 naive CD8 cells five ways, and the researchers sequenced four portions.

General study results and limits: Clones above 20 RNA copies held over 97% of effector molecules, under 1% in naive cells.

In this sample, this clonotype is medium-sized. Its antigen remains unknown. The use of previously described methods and listed TCR primers produced the bulk TCR libraries. TCRdb passed the PCR reads through MiXCR, listing each CDR3 protein once. The table includes roughly 12,000 distinct CDR3 sequences, less than 20% detected once. Sequencing libraries of naive CD8 cells derived from roughly 18,000 to 920,000 sorted cells with 10%, 30% or 50% RNA. Germline lookup yields CDR1 SEHNR and CDR2 FQNEAQ (reference sequence). This CDR3 has 16 residues. V lost 5 bases, J lost 1 base, and 6 bases stayed unmatched.

The chain has TRBV7-9 and TRBJ2-2, with 8 bases identical to TRBD2. This TCR was recovered from a human donor in good health. Some libraries in this study had Jurkat cell RNA spiked in. Sequences were obtained from naive CD8+ T cells from blood, with Jurkat cell RNA spiked in. Subset denoted: FACS-sorted CD8+CD4-CCR7+CD45RA+ naive T cells. CDR3 bases: TGTGCCAGCAGCCCCTTAGCGGGATGGAACACCGGGGAGCTGTTTTTT. This sequence encodes CASSPLAGWNTGELFF.